One and the same sample provided the 17 T cell receptor beta chains below, sequenced in a study of OX40 agonist ivuxolimab in advanced cancers. The protocol was immunoSEQ multiplex PCR, while the TCRdb copy is restricted to in-frame clones and leaves out a portion. The data show 65,000 or so clones, about four fifths seen once. This sample comprised CD4+ or CD8+ T cells sorted from blood, obtained in a trial of the OX40 agonist ivuxolimab. All receptors derive from an adult with an advanced solid tumor such as melanoma, head and neck, liver or kidney cancer.

The chain employs TRBV18 and TRBJ1-4; D call uncertain. V shed 3 bases and J shed 5 bases, with 13 bases lying between them. Germline CDR1 reads KGHSH; CDR2 reads LQKENI. CDR3 length: 15 residues. For the CDR3, the DNA is TGTGCCAGCTCACCGTCGGCAGGCTTGAATGAAAAACTGTTTTTT. The encoded protein is CASSPSAGLNEKLFF.

This clone was found once. The J gene is TRBJ2-5, the V gene TRBV7-9; the D gene is possibly TRBD2 (6 bases). The CDR3 contains 13 residues. With 5 bases removed from V and 1 base from J, the gap between germline ends came to 8 bases. Per the germline V gene, CDR1 is SEHNR and CDR2 is FQNEAQ (reference sequence). The DNA of the CDR3 is TGTGCCAGCAGCCCCGGGGGCCAAGAGACCCAGTACTTC. This sequence encodes CASSPGGQETQYF.

This clone was seen a single time. The chain uses TRBV7-9 and TRBJ2-3; the match to TRBD2 covers 7 bases. The germline CDR1 and CDR2 sequences are SEHNR and FQNEAQ (reference sequence). Unmatched junction bases numbered 5, after V lost 5 bases and J lost 3 bases. The CDR3 runs to 14 residues. CDR3 DNA: TGTGCCAGCAGCCTCGGGACTACGACAGATACGCAGTATTTT. Protein product: CASSLGTTTDTQYF.

V and J are TRBV6-1 and TRBJ2-3, with a possible D match to TRBD1 (5 bases). The germline CDR1 and CDR2 sequences are MNHNS and SASEGT. Trimming stripped 10 bases from V and 6 bases from J, with 14 bases between. The CDR3 extends over 12 amino acids. The CDR3 spells CAIRTQRDTQYF. CDR3 coding DNA: TGTGCCATACGGACACAAAGGGATACGCAGTATTTT.

The chain carries TRBV15 and TRBJ1-2, with D possibly TRBD1 on 6 matching bases. V dropped 4 bases and J dropped 7 bases, with 22 bases sitting between them. The CDR3 loop spans 16 amino acids. Germline V lookup: CDR1 LNHNV, CDR2 YYDKDF (reference sequence). CDR3 sequence reads: CATSTKGRGATAGYTF. As DNA, the CDR3 is TGTGCCACCAGCACAAAGGGACGGGGGGCGACCGCTGGCTACACCTTC. The complete variable domain, with remaining parts taken from reference TRBV15 and TRBJ1-2, reads DAMVIQNPRYQVTQFGKPVTLSCSQTLNHNVMYWYQQKSSQAPKLLFHYYDKDFNNEADTPDNFQSRRPNTSFCFLDIRSPGLGDTAMYLCATSTKGRGATAGYTFGSGTRLTVV.

A word on this clone: One base away lies a much larger clone, so this may be a sequencing read error. This chain links TRBV5-6 with TRBJ2-2, with 8 bases aligning to TRBD2. The CDR3 contains 14 residues. Germline values: CDR1 SGHDT, CDR2 YYEEEE. Germline trimming cut 4 bases from V and 5 bases from J; bases unmatched to any gene: 4. The CDR3 here is CASSPGLDTGELFF. The CDR3 DNA sequence: TGTGCCAGCAGCCCGGGACTAGATACCGGGGAGCTGTTTTTT.

This chain joins TRBV30 and TRBJ1-2; D is perhaps TRBD1 (5 bases). The CDR3 is made up of 15 amino acids. V was trimmed by 2 bases and J by 8 bases, leaving 21 bases between them. The V gene's germline CDR1 is GTSNPN and CDR2 SVGIG (reference sequence). The CDR3 loop reads CAWSSLRGPWRGYTF. The DNA for the CDR3 is TGTGCCTGGAGTTCGCTTAGGGGCCCCTGGAGAGGCTACACCTTC. Filled out from reference TRBV30 and TRBJ1-2, the complete variable domain reads SQTIHQWPATLVQPVGSPLSLECTVEGTSNPNLYWYRQAAGRGLQLLFYSVGIGQISSEVPQNLSASRPQDRQFILSSKKLLLSDSGFYLCAWSSLRGPWRGYTFGSGTRLTVV.

The V and J genes are TRBV4-3 and TRBJ2-1; D is unclear. The ends were cut back, 4 bases at V and 7 bases at J, with 20 bases in the middle. Germline V CDR1 and CDR2: LGHNA, YSLEER. The CDR3 covers 16 residues. The CDR3 coding sequence is TGCGCCAGCAGCCGACAAACGAGCCAGAGTGGGAATGAGCAGTTCTTC. This sequence encodes CASSRQTSQSGNEQFF.

The rearrangement joins TRBV5-1 to TRBJ1-5; 7 bases line up with TRBD1. Germline V gives CDR1 SGHRS, CDR2 YFSETQ. The junction had 7 bases not matched to a gene; V was cut back by 4 bases and J by 0 bases. The CDR3 extends over 16 amino acids. The CDR3 coding sequence is TGCGCCAGCAGCGAGGGGACAGATTATAGCAATCAGCCCCAGCATTTT. Its protein is CASSEGTDYSNQPQHF. Full variable domain (outside the CDR3, taken from reference TRBV5-1 and TRBJ1-5): KAGVTQTPRYLIKTRGQQVTLSCSPISGHRSVSWYQQTPGQGLQFLFEYFSETQRNKGNFPGRFSGRQFSNSRSEMNVSTLELGDSALYLCASSEGTDYSNQPQHFGDGTRLSIL.

The V and J genes are TRBV19 and TRBJ1-5; possible D gene TRBD1, 5 bases. Looked up from germline, CDR1 is LNHDA and CDR2 is SQIVND (reference sequence). The CDR3 is 14 amino acids. With 5 bases removed from V and 5 bases from J, the gap between germline ends came to 13 bases. CDR3 residues: CASSLLTVDQPQHF. In DNA form, the CDR3 reads TGTGCCAGTAGTCTCTTGACAGTCGATCAGCCCCAGCATTTT.

V and J are TRBV19 and TRBJ1-5, with 8 bases that match TRBD1. V shed 2 bases and J 6 bases; nucleotides not matched to a gene: 6. Germline values: CDR1 LNHDA, CDR2 SQIVND (reference sequence). The CDR3 totals 15 residues. CDR3: CASSITQGVGQPQHF. In nucleotides, the CDR3 is TGTGCCAGTAGTATAACACAGGGGGTTGGTCAGCCCCAGCATTTT.

The rearrangement joins TRBV19 to TRBJ2-2; D is possibly TRBD2 (6 bases). CDR1 LNHDA and CDR2 SQIVND come from the germline V gene (reference sequence). The CDR3 length is 14 residues. V lost 5 bases and J 3 bases, leaving 10 bases between the germline ends. The DNA of the CDR3 is TGTGCCAGTAGTTTGGGGGGATACACCGGGGAGCTGTTTTTT. Protein product: CASSLGGYTGELFF.

This clone was counted a few times. V is TRBV5-4 and J is TRBJ2-7; 9 bases agree with TRBD1. The germline CDR1 and CDR2 sequences are SGHNT and YYREEE (reference sequence). The CDR3 has 14 residues. V lost 0 bases to trimming and J lost 5 bases; unmatched junction nucleotides: 3. CDR3 amino acids: CASSLGTGVNEQYF. The CDR3 coding sequence is TGTGCCAGCAGCTTGGGGACAGGGGTTAACGAGCAGTACTTC.

The chain carries TRBV18 and TRBJ2-4; no firm D call. Germline assignment: CDR1 KGHSH and CDR2 LQKENI. The CDR3 is 17 amino acids. V gave up 5 bases and J gave up 6 bases, with 23 bases separating them. CDR3 region: CASSTASDQPSGNIQYF. DNA of the CDR3: TGTGCCAGCTCAACGGCCTCGGACCAGCCCAGTGGAAACATTCAGTACTTC.

Here the CDR3 reads CASSQETGGYNEQFF. CDR3 DNA sequence: TGCGCCAGCAGCCAAGAAACGGGGGGGTACAATGAGCAGTTCTTC. The J gene is TRBJ2-1, the V gene TRBV4-1, with 8 bases identical to TRBD2. Per germline, CDR1 MGHRA and CDR2 YSYEKL. The CDR3 runs 15 residues. V shed 0 bases, J shed 4 bases, and the junction held 2 bases outside the gene matches.

The V call is TRBV11-3, the J call TRBJ2-3; D may be TRBD1 (5 bases). The V end lost 5 bases, the J end lost 1 base, and 22 bases lay between the germline ends. Germline V CDR1 and CDR2: SGHNT, YENEEA. The CDR3 runs to 18 residues. CDR3 nucleotides: TGTGCCAGCAGCGCGACAACAATAGGGGAAGGCGGCACAGATACGCAGTATTTT. It encodes CASSATTIGEGGTDTQYF.

The V call is TRBV5-1, the J call TRBJ1-1, with D perhaps TRBD1 (5 bases). V lost 4 bases, J lost 4 bases, and 14 bases lay in between. In germline, CDR1 is SGHRS, CDR2 YFSETQ. The CDR3 sequence is 14 residues long. DNA of the CDR3: TGCGCCAGCAGCACCCGGTCCGGGGGCACTGAAGCTTTCTTT. Protein sequence: CASSTRSGGTEAFF.